This T cell receptor (beta chain) was recorded in a study of blood T cell repertoires in COVID-19. Study background: COVID-19 samples, acute and convalescent, were from the United States, Italy and Spain. T cells, B-cell-depleted T cells, or PBMCs provided the cDNA or gDNA that served as material.

CDR1 is SGHNT and CDR2 is YYREEE in the germline V gene (reference sequence). CDR3 length: 14 amino acids. V dropped 3 bases and J dropped 5; count of bases not matched to a gene: 6. Original data processing: From reference gene primer amplification, estimates of nucleated cell counts were derived. The assay was immunoSEQ multiplex PCR, and TCRdb's table has in-frame clones only and misses some. That table furnishes V, J and clone size, whereas the DNA furnished D and trimming. The table shows under 200,000 clones, with 88% occurring only once. The chain is built from TRBV5-4 and TRBJ2-7; the match to TRBD1 covers 9 bases. The sequenced sample consisted of peripheral blood. This TCR was sampled from a man in his forties with active or convalescent COVID-19. This CDR3 is CASSSRDREDEQYF. As DNA, the CDR3 is TGTGCCAGCAGCTCCCGGGACAGGGAGGACGAGCAGTACTTC.